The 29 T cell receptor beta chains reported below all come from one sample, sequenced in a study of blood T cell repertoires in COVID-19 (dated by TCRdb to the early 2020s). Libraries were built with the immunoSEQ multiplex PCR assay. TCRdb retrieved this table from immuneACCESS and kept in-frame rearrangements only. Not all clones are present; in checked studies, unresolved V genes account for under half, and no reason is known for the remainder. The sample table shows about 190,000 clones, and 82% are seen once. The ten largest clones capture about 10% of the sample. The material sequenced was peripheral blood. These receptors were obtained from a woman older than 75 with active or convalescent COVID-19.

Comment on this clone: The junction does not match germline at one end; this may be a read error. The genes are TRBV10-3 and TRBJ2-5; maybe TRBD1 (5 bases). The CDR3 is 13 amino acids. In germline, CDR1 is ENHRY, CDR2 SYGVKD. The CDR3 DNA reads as TGTACCATCAGTGAGTACAGGCGAGAGACCCAGTACTTC. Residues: CTISEYRRETQYF.

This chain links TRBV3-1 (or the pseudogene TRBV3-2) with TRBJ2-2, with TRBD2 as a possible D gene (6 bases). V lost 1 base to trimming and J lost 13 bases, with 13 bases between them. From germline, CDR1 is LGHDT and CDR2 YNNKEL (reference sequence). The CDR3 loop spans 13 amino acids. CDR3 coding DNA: TGTGCCAGCAGCCAAGTCGGCCGGCGGGGGCTGTTTTTT. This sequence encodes CASSQVGRRGLFF.

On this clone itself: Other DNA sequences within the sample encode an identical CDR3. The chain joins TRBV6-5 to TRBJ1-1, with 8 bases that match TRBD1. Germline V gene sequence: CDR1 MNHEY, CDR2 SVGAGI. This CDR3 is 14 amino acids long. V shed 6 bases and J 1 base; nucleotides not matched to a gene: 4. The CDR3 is CASSLDRGNTEAFF. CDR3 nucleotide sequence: TGTGCCAGCAGCCTAGACAGGGGGAACACTGAAGCTTTCTTT.

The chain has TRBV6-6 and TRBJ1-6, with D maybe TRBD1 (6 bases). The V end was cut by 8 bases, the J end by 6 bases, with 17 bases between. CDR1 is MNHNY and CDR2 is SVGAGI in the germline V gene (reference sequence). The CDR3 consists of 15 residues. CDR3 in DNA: TGTGCCAGCGAAAATCAGGACAGACTTAATTCACCCCTCCACTTT. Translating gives CASENQDRLNSPLHF.

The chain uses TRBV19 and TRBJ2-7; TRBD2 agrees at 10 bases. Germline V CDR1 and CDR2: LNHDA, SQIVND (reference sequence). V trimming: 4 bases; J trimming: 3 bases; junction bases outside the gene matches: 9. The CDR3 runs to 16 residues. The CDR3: CASSRASGSSVYEQYF. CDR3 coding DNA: TGTGCCAGTAGTAGGGCTAGCGGGAGTTCCGTCTACGAGCAGTACTTC.

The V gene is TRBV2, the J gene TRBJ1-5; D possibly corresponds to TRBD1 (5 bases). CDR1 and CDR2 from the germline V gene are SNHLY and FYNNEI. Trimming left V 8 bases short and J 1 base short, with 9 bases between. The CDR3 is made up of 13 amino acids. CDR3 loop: CASQGWSNQPQHF. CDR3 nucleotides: TGTGCCAGCCAGGGTTGGAGCAATCAGCCCCAGCATTTT.

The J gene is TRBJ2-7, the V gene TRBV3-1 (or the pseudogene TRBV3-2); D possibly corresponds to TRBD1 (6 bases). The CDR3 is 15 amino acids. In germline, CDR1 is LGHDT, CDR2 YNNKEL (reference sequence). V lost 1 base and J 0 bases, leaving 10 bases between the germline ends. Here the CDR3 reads CASSQASDSSYEQYF. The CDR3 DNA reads TGTGCCAGCAGCCAAGCCTCGGACAGCTCCTACGAGCAGTACTTC.

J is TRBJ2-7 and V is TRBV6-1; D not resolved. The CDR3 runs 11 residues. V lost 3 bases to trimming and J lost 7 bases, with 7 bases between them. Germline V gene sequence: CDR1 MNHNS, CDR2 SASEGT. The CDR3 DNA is TGTGCCAGCAGTGAGTTTCAGGAGCAGTACTTC. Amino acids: CASSEFQEQYF.

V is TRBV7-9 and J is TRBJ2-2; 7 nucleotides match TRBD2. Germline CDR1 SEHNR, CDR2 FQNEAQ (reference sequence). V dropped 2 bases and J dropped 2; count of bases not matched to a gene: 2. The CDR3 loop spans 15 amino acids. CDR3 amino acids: CASSLPAGNTGELFF. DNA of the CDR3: TGTGCCAGCAGCTTACCAGCGGGAAACACCGGGGAGCTGTTTTTT.

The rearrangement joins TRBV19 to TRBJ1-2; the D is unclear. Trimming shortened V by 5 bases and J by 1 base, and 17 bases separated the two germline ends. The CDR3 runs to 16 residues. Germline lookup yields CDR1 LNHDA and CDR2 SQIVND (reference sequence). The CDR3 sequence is CASSASGEMGNYGYTF. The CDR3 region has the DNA TGTGCCAGTAGTGCGTCCGGGGAGATGGGTAACTATGGCTACACCTTC.

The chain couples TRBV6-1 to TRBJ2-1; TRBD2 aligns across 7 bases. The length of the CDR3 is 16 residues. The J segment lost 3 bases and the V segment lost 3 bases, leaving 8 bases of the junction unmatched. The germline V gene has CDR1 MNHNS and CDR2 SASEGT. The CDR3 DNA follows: TGTGCCAGCAGTGATAAAAGCGGGACTAACTACAATGAGCAGTTCTTC. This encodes CASSDKSGTNYNEQFF.

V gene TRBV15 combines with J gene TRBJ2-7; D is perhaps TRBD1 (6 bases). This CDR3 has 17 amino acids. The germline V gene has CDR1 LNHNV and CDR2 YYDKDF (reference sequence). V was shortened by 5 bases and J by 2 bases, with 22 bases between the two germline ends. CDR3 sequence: CATSSLIGRTAPYEQYF. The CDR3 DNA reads TGTGCCACCAGCTCGTTAATAGGAAGGACAGCCCCCTACGAGCAGTACTTC.

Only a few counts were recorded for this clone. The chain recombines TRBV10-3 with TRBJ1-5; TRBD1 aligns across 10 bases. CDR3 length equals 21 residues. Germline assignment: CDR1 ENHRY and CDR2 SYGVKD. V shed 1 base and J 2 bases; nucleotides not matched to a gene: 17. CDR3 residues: CAISEWSGGTGESKGNQPQHF. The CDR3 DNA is TGTGCCATCAGTGAGTGGTCGGGGGGGACAGGGGAAAGCAAGGGCAATCAGCCCCAGCATTTT.

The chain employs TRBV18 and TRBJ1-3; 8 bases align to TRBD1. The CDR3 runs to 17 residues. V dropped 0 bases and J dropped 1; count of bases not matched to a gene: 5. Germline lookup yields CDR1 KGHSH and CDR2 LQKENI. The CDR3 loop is CASSPPAGGASGNTIYF. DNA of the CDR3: TGTGCCAGCTCACCACCGGCAGGGGGCGCATCTGGAAACACCATATATTTT.

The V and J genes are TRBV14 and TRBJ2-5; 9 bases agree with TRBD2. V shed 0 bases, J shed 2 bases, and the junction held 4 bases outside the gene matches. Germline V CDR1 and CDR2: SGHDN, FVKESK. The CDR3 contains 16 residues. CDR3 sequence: CASSQEGLAGQETQYF. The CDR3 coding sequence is TGTGCCAGCAGCCAAGAAGGGCTAGCGGGGCAAGAGACCCAGTACTTC.

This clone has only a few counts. The chain's CDR3 is CASSPFRQETQYF. In DNA form, the CDR3 reads TGTGCCAGCAGCCCATTCAGACAAGAGACCCAGTACTTC. The chain has TRBV3-1 (or the pseudogene TRBV3-2) and TRBJ2-5; D call uncertain. Germline loops: CDR1 LGHDT, CDR2 YNNKEL (reference sequence). The CDR3 spans 13 residues. V was shortened by 4 bases and J by 2 bases, with 8 bases between the two germline ends.

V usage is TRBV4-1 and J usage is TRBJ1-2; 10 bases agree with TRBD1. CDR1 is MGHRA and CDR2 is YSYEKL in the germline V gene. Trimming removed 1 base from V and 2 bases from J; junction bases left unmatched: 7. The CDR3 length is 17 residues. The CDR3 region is CASSQGMTGGLNYGYTF. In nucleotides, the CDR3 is TGCGCCAGCAGCCAAGGGATGACAGGGGGCCTCAACTATGGCTACACCTTC.

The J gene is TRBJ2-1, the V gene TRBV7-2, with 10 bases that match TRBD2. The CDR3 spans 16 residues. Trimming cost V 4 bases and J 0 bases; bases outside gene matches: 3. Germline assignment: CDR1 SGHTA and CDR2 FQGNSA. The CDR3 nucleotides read TGTGCCAGCAGCTCGGGACTAGCGCCCTCCTACAATGAGCAGTTCTTC. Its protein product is CASSSGLAPSYNEQFF.

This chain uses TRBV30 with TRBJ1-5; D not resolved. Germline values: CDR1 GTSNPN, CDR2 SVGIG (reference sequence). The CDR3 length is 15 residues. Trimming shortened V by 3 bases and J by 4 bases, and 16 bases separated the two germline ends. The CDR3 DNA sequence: TGTGCCTGGAGCCCCCCTAGCGCTGGGAATCAGCCCCAGCATTTT. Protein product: CAWSPPSAGNQPQHF.

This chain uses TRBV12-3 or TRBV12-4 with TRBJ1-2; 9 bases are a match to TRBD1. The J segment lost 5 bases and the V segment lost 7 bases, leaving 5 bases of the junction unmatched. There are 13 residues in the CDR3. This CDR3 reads CASKDRGIYGYTF. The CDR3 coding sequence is TGTGCCAGCAAGGACAGGGGTATTTATGGCTACACCTTC.

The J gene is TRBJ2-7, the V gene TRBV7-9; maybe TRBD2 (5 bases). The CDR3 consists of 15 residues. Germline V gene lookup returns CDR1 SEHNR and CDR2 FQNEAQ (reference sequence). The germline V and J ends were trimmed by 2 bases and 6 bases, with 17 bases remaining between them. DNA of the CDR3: TGTGCCAGCAGCTTATATAGGGCCCGCGGGCTCGAGCAGTACTTC. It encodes CASSLYRARGLEQYF. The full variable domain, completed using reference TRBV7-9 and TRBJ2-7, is DTGVSQNPRHKITKRGQNVTFRCDPISEHNRLYWYRQTLGQGPEFLTYFQNEAQLEKSRLLSDRFSAERPKGSFSTLEIQRTEQGDSAMYLCASSLYRARGLEQYFGPGTRLTVT.

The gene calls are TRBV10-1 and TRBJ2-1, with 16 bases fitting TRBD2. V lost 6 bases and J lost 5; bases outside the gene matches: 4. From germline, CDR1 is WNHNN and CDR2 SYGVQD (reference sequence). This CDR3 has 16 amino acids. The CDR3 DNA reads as TGCGCCAGCAGCGTGGGACTAGCGGGAGGGGACAATGAGCAGTTCTTC. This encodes CASSVGLAGGDNEQFF.

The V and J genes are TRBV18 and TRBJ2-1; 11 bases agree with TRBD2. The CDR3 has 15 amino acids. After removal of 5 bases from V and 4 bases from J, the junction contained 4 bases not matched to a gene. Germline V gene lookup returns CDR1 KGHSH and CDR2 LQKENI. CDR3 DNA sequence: TGTGCCAGCTCATCGACTAGCGGGGTATACAATGAGCAGTTCTTC. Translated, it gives CASSSTSGVYNEQFF.

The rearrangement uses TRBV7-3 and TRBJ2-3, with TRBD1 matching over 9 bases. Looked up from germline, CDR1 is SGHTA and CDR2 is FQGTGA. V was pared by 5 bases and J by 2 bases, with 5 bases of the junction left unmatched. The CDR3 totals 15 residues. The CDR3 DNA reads TGTGCCAGCAGCGTCGGGACAGGGATCACAGATACGCAGTATTTT. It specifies CASSVGTGITDTQYF. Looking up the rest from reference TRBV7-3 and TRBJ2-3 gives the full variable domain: GAGVSQTPSNKVTEKGKYVELRCDPISGHTALYWYRQSLGQGPEFLIYFQGTGAADDSGLPNDRFFAVRPEGSVSTLKIQRTERGDSAVYLCASSVGTGITDTQYFGPGTRLTVL.

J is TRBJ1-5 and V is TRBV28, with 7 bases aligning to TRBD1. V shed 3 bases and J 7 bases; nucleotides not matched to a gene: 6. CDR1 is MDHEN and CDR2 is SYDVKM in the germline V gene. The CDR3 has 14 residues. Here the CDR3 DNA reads TGTGCCAGCAGTTTCGACAGGGAACAACAGCCCCAGCATTTT. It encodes CASSFDREQQPQHF.

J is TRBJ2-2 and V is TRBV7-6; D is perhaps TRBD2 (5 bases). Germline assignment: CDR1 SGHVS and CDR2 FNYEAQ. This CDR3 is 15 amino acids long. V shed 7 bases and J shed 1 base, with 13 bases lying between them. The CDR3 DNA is TGTGCCAGCAACCCCTCTAGCCAGAACACCGGGGAGCTGTTTTTT. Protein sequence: CASNPSSQNTGELFF.

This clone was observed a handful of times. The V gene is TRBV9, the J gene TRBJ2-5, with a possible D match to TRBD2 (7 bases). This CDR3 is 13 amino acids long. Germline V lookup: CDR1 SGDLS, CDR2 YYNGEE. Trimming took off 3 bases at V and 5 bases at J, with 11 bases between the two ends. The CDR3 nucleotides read TGTGCCAGCAGCGGGGGGGGCGCGGAGACCCAGTACTTC. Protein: CASSGGGAETQYF.

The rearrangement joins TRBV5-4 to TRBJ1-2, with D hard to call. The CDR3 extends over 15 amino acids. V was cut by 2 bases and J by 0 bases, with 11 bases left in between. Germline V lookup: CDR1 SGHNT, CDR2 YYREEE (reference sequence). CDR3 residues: CASSFSPVTNYGYTF. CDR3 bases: TGTGCCAGCAGCTTCTCCCCAGTTACTAACTATGGCTACACCTTC.

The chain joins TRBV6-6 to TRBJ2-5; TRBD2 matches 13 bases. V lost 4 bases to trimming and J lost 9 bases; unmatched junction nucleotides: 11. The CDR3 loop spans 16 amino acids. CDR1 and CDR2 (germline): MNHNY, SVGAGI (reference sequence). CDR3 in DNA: TGTGCCAGCAGTTCGGGGACTAGCGGGACCCACAGGGCCCAGTACTTC. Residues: CASSSGTSGTHRAQYF.